A single sample is the source of the 30 T cell receptor beta chains below, sequenced in a study of Ad26.COV2.S vaccination and SARS-CoV-2 variants. Libraries were prepared by immunoSEQ multiplex PCR; TCRdb keeps only in-frame clonotypes and omits some of them. Of 400,000 to 500,000 clones listed, approximately 87% are singletons. Specified treatment: approximately 18 received Ad26.COV2.S at low or high dose, single or two shots; roughly five received placebo; per-sample allocation not given. It was on day 63 after the first vaccine or placebo injection that samples were taken. The sequencing here drew on peripheral blood, taken in a trial of Ad26.COV2.S vaccine versus placebo. These receptors originate from a person between 18 and 65 years old who received the Ad26.COV2.S COVID-19 vaccine or a placebo.

This rearrangement joins TRBV7-2 to TRBJ1-1; D gene unclear. Germline V gene lookup returns CDR1 SGHTA and CDR2 FQGNSA. V dropped 5 bases and J dropped 6 bases, with 10 bases sitting between them. CDR3 size: 12 residues. The chain's CDR3 is CASSLTGAEAFF. The CDR3 DNA is TGTGCCAGCAGCCTCACGGGCGCTGAAGCTTTCTTT.

The DNA for the CDR3 is TGCGCCAGCAGCCAAGATACCCCCCGGGGGTTATATGGAAACACCATATATTTT. This sequence encodes CASSQDTPRGLYGNTIYF. V gene TRBV4-3 combines with J gene TRBJ1-3, with a weak D call TRBD1 (5 bases). Germline values: CDR1 LGHNA, CDR2 YSLEER. This CDR3 has 18 residues. V lost 0 bases and J 3 bases, leaving 18 bases between the germline ends.

On this clone itself: The junction departs from germline at one end; a sequencing error may be responsible. The chain recombines TRBV7-2 with TRBJ2-1; D not resolved. This CDR3 comprises 13 residues. Germline CDR1 reads SGHTA; CDR2 reads FQGNSA. Written as DNA, the CDR3 is TGTGCCAGCAGCTTAAGGCACTCTCTGGAGCCGTTCTTC. Its protein is CASSLRHSLEPFF.

The genes are TRBV6-5 and TRBJ2-7; TRBD1 matches at 11 bases. The germline V gene encodes CDR1 MNHEY and CDR2 SVGAGI. The CDR3 is 15 residues long. The J segment lost 3 bases and the V segment lost 7 bases, leaving 8 bases of the junction unmatched. CDR3: CASKPFGTGGYEQYF. The CDR3 nucleotides read TGTGCCAGCAAACCATTCGGGACAGGGGGCTACGAGCAGTACTTC.

This chain links TRBV19 with TRBJ1-1; 7 bases are a match to TRBD1. The CDR3 runs to 12 residues. Germline lookup yields CDR1 LNHDA and CDR2 SQIVND (reference sequence). With V trimmed by 4 bases and J by 7 bases, 3 bases remained unmatched. CDR3 sequence reads: CASSRGQSEAFF. CDR3 sequence (DNA): TGTGCCAGTAGTAGGGGACAGAGTGAAGCTTTCTTT.

This chain uses TRBV7-2 with TRBJ1-3; no reliable D call. The V end was cut by 5 bases, the J end by 0 bases, with 11 bases between. Germline CDR1 SGHTA, CDR2 FQGNSA. There are 15 residues in the CDR3. The CDR3 DNA follows: TGTGCCAGCAGCCGTTCTATAGGCTCTGGAAACACCATATATTTT. Translated, it gives CASSRSIGSGNTIYF.

This rearrangement joins TRBV11-2 to TRBJ2-2, with 8 bases identical to TRBD1. This CDR3 is built from 16 residues. V lost 6 bases and J lost 4; bases outside the gene matches: 10. The germline gives CDR1 SGHAT, CDR2 FQNNGV. This chain's CDR3 is CASSYLQGAITGELFF. DNA of the CDR3: TGTGCCAGCAGTTATCTTCAGGGGGCGATCACCGGGGAGCTGTTTTTT.

The table lists this clone with a count of one. This chain connects TRBV18 to TRBJ2-3; D possibly corresponds to TRBD1 (6 bases). CDR1 and CDR2 from the germline V gene are KGHSH and LQKENI. The CDR3 runs to 15 residues. The V end lost 4 bases, the J end lost 4 bases, and 15 bases lay between the germline ends. CDR3 sequence reads: CASSRQTGSSDTQYF. For the CDR3, the DNA is TGTGCCAGCTCACGGCAAACAGGGAGTTCAGATACGCAGTATTTT.

V gene TRBV21-1 combines with J gene TRBJ2-2; the D call in the table, TRBD2, was not verified against the DNA. TRBV21-1 is shown as a pseudogene. This CDR3 has 15 amino acids. The CDR3 is CASSKPRVYTGELFF. The DNA of the CDR3 is TGTGCCAGCAGCAAACCGCGGGTATACACCGGGGAGCTGTTTTTT.

By frequency in the sample, this clone is medium-sized. This chain connects TRBV6-4 to TRBJ2-7; 11 bases are a match to TRBD1. This CDR3 is 14 amino acids long. Looked up from germline, CDR1 is MRHNA and CDR2 is SNTAGT. V shed 6 bases and J 2 bases; nucleotides not matched to a gene: 3. The CDR3 sequence: CASSEDRGPYEQYF. The CDR3 nucleotides read TGTGCCAGCAGCGAGGACAGGGGGCCCTACGAGCAGTACTTC.

V gene TRBV28 combines with J gene TRBJ1-1; the D is unclear. Trimming stripped 5 bases from V and 4 bases from J, with 8 bases between. The CDR3 sequence is 12 residues long. Germline V lookup: CDR1 MDHEN, CDR2 SYDVKM. CDR3 protein: CASSLRITEAFF. The CDR3 DNA follows: TGTGCCAGCAGTCTCCGTATCACTGAAGCTTTCTTT.

The gene calls are TRBV9 and TRBJ1-4; D call uncertain. Germline CDR1 reads SGDLS; CDR2 reads YYNGEE. This CDR3 has 16 residues. Trimming stripped 0 bases from V and 7 bases from J, with 16 bases between. The CDR3 reads CASSVGSGVGSEKLFF. Written as DNA, the CDR3 is TGTGCCAGCAGCGTAGGGTCCGGTGTTGGGAGTGAAAAACTGTTTTTT.

In this sample, this clone turned up once. The rearrangement joins TRBV30 to TRBJ2-1, with D perhaps matching TRBD1 (5 bases). The ends were cut back, 4 bases at V and 13 bases at J, with 14 bases in the middle. Per germline, CDR1 GTSNPN and CDR2 SVGIG (reference sequence). There are 11 residues in the CDR3. The CDR3 DNA sequence: TGTGCCTGGACAATTGGGGCAGACCAGTTCTTC. Amino acids: CAWTIGADQFF.

This chain's CDR3 is CASSPVGGSTDTQYF. For the CDR3, the DNA is TGTGCCAGTAGTCCCGTTGGGGGCAGCACAGATACGCAGTATTTT. V is TRBV19 and J is TRBJ2-3; possibly TRBD1 for D (6 bases). V dropped 5 bases and J dropped 0 bases, with 12 bases sitting between them. CDR1 LNHDA and CDR2 SQIVND come from the germline V gene (reference sequence). CDR3 length equals 15 residues.

V and J are TRBV5-4 and TRBJ2-2; the D is unclear. The CDR3 extends over 15 amino acids. Trimming shortened V by 0 bases and J by 0 bases, and 6 bases separated the two germline ends. Germline CDR1 is SGHNT and CDR2 is YYREEE (reference sequence). CDR3 DNA sequence: TGTGCCAGCAGCTTGGACGGTGCGAACACCGGGGAGCTGTTTTTT. It specifies CASSLDGANTGELFF.

This clone was counted a single time. The chain couples TRBV20-1 to TRBJ1-2; D is ambiguous. The CDR3 covers 9 residues. The germline V and J ends were trimmed by 5 bases and 4 bases, with 2 bases remaining between them. Germline V gene data show CDR1 as DFQATT and CDR2 as SNEGSKA (reference sequence). The CDR3 DNA follows: TGCAGTGCTGGCTATGGCTACACCTTC. This sequence encodes CSAGYGYTF.

The CDR3: CASSLPRLIAKNIQYF. CDR3 nucleotides: TGTGCCAGCAGCTTACCAAGGCTGATAGCCAAAAACATTCAGTACTTC. The rearrangement uses TRBV5-4 and TRBJ2-4, with unresolved D. The V and J ends lost 2 bases and 0 bases respectively, with 12 bases between them. The germline gives CDR1 SGHNT, CDR2 YYREEE (reference sequence). This CDR3 has 16 residues.

The chain links TRBV3-1 (or the pseudogene TRBV3-2) to TRBJ2-1; 8 positions agree with TRBD2. J lost 4 bases, V lost 0 bases, and 5 bases had no gene match. This CDR3 spans 16 amino acids. CDR1 is LGHDT, CDR2 YNNKEL, per germline (reference sequence). The CDR3 DNA sequence: TGTGCCAGCAGCCAAGATCGGGGGGGCGCGTACAATGAGCAGTTCTTC. Its translation is CASSQDRGGAYNEQFF.

The chain combines TRBV15 with TRBJ2-1; 11 bases match TRBD1. This CDR3 has 17 amino acids. Per the germline V gene, CDR1 is LNHNV and CDR2 is YYDKDF (reference sequence). Unmatched junction bases numbered 5, after V lost 4 bases and J lost 0 bases. The DNA for the CDR3 is TGTGCCACCAGCACGGCGGGGACAGGGGGCTCCTACAATGAGCAGTTCTTC. It translates to CATSTAGTGGSYNEQFF.

The rearrangement uses TRBV12-1 and TRBJ2-1; the table gives TRBD2 as D, unverified against the DNA. TRBV12-1 is flagged as a pseudogene. This CDR3 has 16 residues. The CDR3 DNA reads TGTGCCAGCAGCAACCGGGGGTCACCGCTGTACAATGAGCAGTTCTTC. It codes for CASSNRGSPLYNEQFF.

This clone was counted only a few times. The rearrangement links TRBV10-3 to TRBJ1-5, with D possibly being TRBD1 (5 bases). The CDR3 length is 14 residues. The germline V gene has CDR1 ENHRY and CDR2 SYGVKD. Trimming stripped 6 bases from V and 8 bases from J, with 17 bases between. In DNA, the CDR3 is TGTGCCATCAGCCCCGGGGGAGCCGAGGAGCCCCAGCATTTT. It is translated as CAISPGGAEEPQHF.

The V and J genes are TRBV4-3 and TRBJ1-6; possibly TRBD1 for D (6 bases). The CDR3 covers 16 residues. Germline V lookup: CDR1 LGHNA, CDR2 YSLEER. Trimming took off 0 bases at V and 10 bases at J, with 16 bases between the two ends. The CDR3 sequence is CASSQDSAGAGSPLHF. CDR3 bases: TGCGCCAGCAGCCAAGATTCGGCAGGGGCGGGATCACCCCTCCACTTT.

The table lists this clone with a count of one. This sequence joins TRBV19 and TRBJ1-2; 7 positions match TRBD1. The CDR3 has 13 residues. In germline, CDR1 is LNHDA, CDR2 SQIVND (reference sequence). Unmatched junction bases numbered 1, after V lost 4 bases and J lost 2 bases. This CDR3 reads CASSKGGNYGYTF. CDR3 DNA: TGTGCCAGTAGTAAAGGGGGCAACTATGGCTACACCTTC. The full variable domain, in which reference TRBV19 and TRBJ1-2 provide the parts outside the CDR3, is DGGITQSPKYLFRKEGQNVTLSCEQNLNHDAMYWYRQDPGQGLRLIYYSQIVNDFQKGDIAEGYSVSREKKESFPLTVTSAQKNPTAFYLCASSKGGNYGYTFGSGTRLTVV.

To note about this clone: Distinct nucleotide sequences in the sample also encode this CDR3. The genes are TRBV5-4 and TRBJ2-5; 12 nucleotides line up with TRBD2. Per germline, CDR1 SGHNT and CDR2 YYREEE (reference sequence). The trim removed 4 bases at V and 5 bases at J, leaving 0 bases unmatched. The CDR3 spans 13 residues. The CDR3 DNA is TGTGCCAGCAGCCTAGCGGGAGGGGAGACCCAGTACTTC. Amino acids: CASSLAGGETQYF.

The chain recombines TRBV6-5 with TRBJ2-4; the D gene is possibly TRBD1 (6 bases). Germline assignment: CDR1 MNHEY and CDR2 SVGAGI. This CDR3 has 14 residues. The V end lost 0 bases, the J end lost 4 bases, and 7 bases lay between the germline ends. CDR3 coding DNA: TGTGCCAGCAGTTACTCCGGACAGAAAAACATTCAGTACTTC. Translation gives CASSYSGQKNIQYF.

The V gene is TRBV18, the J gene TRBJ2-7; 7 bases line up with TRBD1. The CDR3 contains 15 residues. After removal of 3 bases from V and 0 bases from J, the junction contained 5 bases not matched to a gene. Germline V gene sequence: CDR1 KGHSH, CDR2 LQKENI. The CDR3 reads CASSPNRGSSYEQYF. The CDR3 coding sequence is TGTGCCAGCTCACCTAACAGGGGAAGCTCCTACGAGCAGTACTTC.

CDR3 in amino acids: CASSPTQGPTDTQYF. CDR3 coding DNA: TGCGCCAGCAGCCCCACGCAGGGCCCCACAGATACGCAGTATTTT. J is TRBJ2-3 and V is TRBV5-1, with a tentative D call TRBD1 (5 bases). The CDR3 consists of 15 residues. The germline CDR1 and CDR2 sequences are SGHRS and YFSETQ. V shed 4 bases and J shed 2 bases, with 14 bases lying between them.

The chain couples TRBV7-9 to TRBJ2-7; TRBD1 might be the D (5 bases). V was shortened by 0 bases and J by 7 bases, with 16 bases between the two germline ends. The length of the CDR3 is 15 residues. Germline CDR1 SEHNR, CDR2 FQNEAQ (reference sequence). For the CDR3, the DNA is TGTGCCAGCAGCTTAGCGTCCTCCACTGCAGGGGAGCAGTACTTC. Protein: CASSLASSTAGEQYF.

The chain uses TRBV6-2 or TRBV6-3 and TRBJ2-7; TRBD2 agrees at 8 bases. Germline trimming cut 2 bases from V and 1 base from J; bases unmatched to any gene: 13. Germline values: CDR1 MNHEY, CDR2 SVGEGT. The length of the CDR3 is 18 residues. The CDR3 loop is CASSYPRGVAGTSYEQYF. In DNA, the CDR3 is TGTGCCAGCAGTTACCCCCGCGGGGTAGCGGGGACTTCCTACGAGCAGTACTTC.

V is TRBV7-9 and J is TRBJ1-1; 7 bases are a match to TRBD1. Germline lookup yields CDR1 SEHNR and CDR2 FQNEAQ (reference sequence). The CDR3 runs 16 residues. Germline trimming cut 5 bases from V and 5 bases from J; bases unmatched to any gene: 14. The CDR3 DNA sequence: TGTGCCAGCAGCGTCGACAGGGCCCCTATGGGGACTGAAGCTTTCTTT. It encodes CASSVDRAPMGTEAFF.